Shown below are 25 T cell receptor beta chains from a single sample sequenced in a study of cytomegalovirus exposure and HLA in healthy donors (dated by TCRdb to 2016 to 2017). The library relied on the immunoSEQ multiplex PCR assay. For the multiplex PCR, a mixture combining 60 forward primers for TCR Vbeta segments and 13 reverse primers for TCR Jbeta segments was used. This immuneACCESS table, as held by TCRdb, lists in-frame sequences with V and J called but not all clones. Of the missing ones, under half trace to an unresolved V gene in checked studies; the others have no known cause. For this sample the table gives about 190,000 clones, of which around 87% were detected only once. Clones ranked in the top ten supply approximately 1.9% of the sample. Material for sequencing was PBMCs. The receptors originated from a woman aged 18-29 years in good health and CMV-seronegative.

The chain is built from TRBV7-8 and TRBJ1-2; D ambiguous. V was trimmed by 0 bases and J by 4 bases, leaving 15 bases between them. CDR1 SGHVS and CDR2 FQNEAQ come from the germline V gene. The CDR3 totals 16 residues. The CDR3: CASSLAWSGGGYGYTF. In nucleotides, the CDR3 is TGTGCCAGCAGCTTAGCGTGGTCAGGAGGAGGCTATGGCTACACCTTC.

The chain carries TRBV6-4 and TRBJ2-7; 7 nucleotides agree with TRBD1. From germline, CDR1 is MRHNA and CDR2 SNTAGT. The CDR3 spans 16 residues. The ends lost 7 bases at V and 7 bases at J; junction bases unmatched: 19. The CDR3 loop reads CASKSSRRTGLQEQYF. CDR3 in DNA: TGTGCCAGCAAAAGTTCGAGGCGGACAGGATTGCAAGAGCAGTACTTC.

The V call is TRBV27, the J call TRBJ2-1; 14 bases line up with TRBD2. Germline lookup yields CDR1 MNHEY and CDR2 SMNVEV (reference sequence). This CDR3 region has 16 residues. The V gene end was trimmed by 3 bases and the J gene end by 10 bases; junction bases not matched to a gene: 8. The CDR3 sequence is CASSFFGTSGREEQFF. The CDR3 region has the DNA TGTGCCAGCAGTTTCTTCGGGACTAGCGGGAGAGAAGAGCAGTTCTTC.

V and J are TRBV7-2 and TRBJ2-7, with 11 nucleotides matching TRBD2. Per germline, CDR1 SGHTA and CDR2 FQGNSA. This CDR3 comprises 18 residues. V was clipped by 5 bases and J by 0 bases; unmatched bases: 12. CDR3 amino acids: CASSPTSGTLEDSYEQYF. CDR3 in DNA: TGTGCCAGCAGCCCGACTAGCGGGACTTTAGAAGACTCCTACGAGCAGTACTTC. The full variable domain, with the rest looked up from reference TRBV7-2 and TRBJ2-7, is GAGVSQSPSNKVTEKGKDVELRCDPISGHTALYWYRQSLGQGLEFLIYFQGNSAPDKSGLPSDRFSAERTGGSVSTLTIQRTQQEDSAVYLCASSPTSGTLEDSYEQYFGPGTRLTVT.

CDR3 nucleotides: TGTGCCAGCAGCCCAGGGATAAGAGGGCAGTTCTTC. Encoded protein: CASSPGIRGQFF. The rearrangement links TRBV7-9 to TRBJ2-1, with a weak D call TRBD1 (5 bases). Germline V gene sequence: CDR1 SEHNR, CDR2 FQNEAQ (reference sequence). V lost 5 bases and J 12 bases, leaving 14 bases between the germline ends. The CDR3 has 12 residues.

A note on this clone: At the DNA level, this CDR3 is encoded by other sequences in the same sample as well. The gene calls are TRBV5-1 and TRBJ2-1, with a weak D call TRBD2 (5 bases). The V gene lost 0 bases and the J gene lost 4 bases, with 11 bases spanning the gap. Germline CDR1 reads SGHRS; CDR2 reads YFSETQ. This CDR3 has 15 residues. CDR3 sequence reads: CASSLDSGSYNEQFF. DNA for the CDR3: TGCGCCAGCAGCTTGGACTCGGGATCATACAATGAGCAGTTCTTC.

This clone was counted only a few times. The sample contains more than one DNA sequence encoding this CDR3. J is TRBJ2-1 and V is TRBV19, with 7 positions matching TRBD2. With 3 bases clipped from V and 4 bases from J, the junction kept 6 bases outside the gene matches. This CDR3 is 15 amino acids long. Germline-derived CDR1 and CDR2 are LNHDA and SQIVND (reference sequence). CDR3 sequence: CASSISLAVYNEQFF. Here the CDR3 DNA reads TGTGCCAGTAGTATTTCTCTAGCGGTATACAATGAGCAGTTCTTC. Combining the CDR3 with reference TRBV19 and TRBJ2-1 gives the whole variable domain DGGITQSPKYLFRKEGQNVTLSCEQNLNHDAMYWYRQDPGQGLRLIYYSQIVNDFQKGDIAEGYSVSREKKESFPLTVTSAQKNPTAFYLCASSISLAVYNEQFFGPGTRLTVL.

This sequence joins TRBV30 and TRBJ2-7, with D perhaps TRBD2 (6 bases). The V end lost 3 bases, the J end lost 4 bases, and 10 bases lay between the germline ends. CDR1 and CDR2 from the germline V gene are GTSNPN and SVGIG (reference sequence). CDR3 size: 12 residues. In nucleotides, the CDR3 is TGTGCCTGGAGGCGGGGACCATACGAGCAGTACTTC. Its protein product is CAWRRGPYEQYF.

The chain is built from TRBV5-1 and TRBJ2-5; 7 bases fit TRBD1. Germline lookup yields CDR1 SGHRS and CDR2 YFSETQ. J was trimmed by 1 base and V by 3 bases; bases with no gene match: 3. This CDR3 has 14 amino acids. The CDR3 loop reads CASSSQGTQETQYF. DNA of the CDR3: TGCGCCAGCAGCTCACAGGGGACCCAAGAGACCCAGTACTTC.

The CDR3 DNA sequence: TGTGCCAGCAGCTTGGGGGCCCAGGGGACCGACCCCACTGAAGCTTTCTTT. Its translation is CASSLGAQGTDPTEAFF. V and J are TRBV5-5 and TRBJ1-1, with D perhaps matching TRBD1 (6 bases). The V and J ends lost 0 bases and 4 bases respectively, with 19 bases between them. The germline CDR1 and CDR2 sequences are SGHKS and YYEKEE (reference sequence). This CDR3 spans 17 amino acids. The complete variable domain, with remaining parts taken from reference TRBV5-5 and TRBJ1-1, reads DAGVTQSPTHLIKTRGQQVTLRCSPISGHKSVSWYQQVLGQGPQFIFQYYEKEERGRGNFPDRFSARQFPNYSSELNVNALLLGDSALYLCASSLGAQGTDPTEAFFGQGTRLTVV.

The J gene is TRBJ2-1, the V gene TRBV29-1, with TRBD1 identical over 8 bases. Unmatched junction bases numbered 6, after V lost 2 bases and J lost 9 bases. CDR1 and CDR2 (germline): SQVTM, ANQGSEA. The CDR3 consists of 13 residues. CDR3 nucleotide sequence: TGCAGCGTTGAACGTCCGGGACAGGTTGAGCAGTTCTTC. This gives the protein CSVERPGQVEQFF.

This chain connects TRBV6-5 to TRBJ2-7; the match to TRBD2 covers 10 bases. The germline V gene has CDR1 MNHEY and CDR2 SVGAGI. Trimming removed 2 bases from V and 7 bases from J; junction bases left unmatched: 11. This CDR3 region has 16 residues. The CDR3 sequence: CASSYGPSGRFSEQYF. CDR3 nucleotide sequence: TGTGCCAGCAGTTACGGTCCTAGCGGGAGATTTTCGGAGCAGTACTTC.

V and J are TRBV11-2 and TRBJ2-5; weak D call: TRBD1 (5 bases). There are 13 residues in the CDR3. V lost 2 bases, J lost 6 bases, and 10 bases lay in between. Per germline, CDR1 SGHAT and CDR2 FQNNGV. The CDR3 here is CASSLSLGQTQYF. DNA of the CDR3: TGTGCCAGCAGCTTAAGTCTGGGGCAGACCCAGTACTTC.

V is TRBV4-1 and J is TRBJ1-1; D might be TRBD1 (6 bases). The germline V gene encodes CDR1 MGHRA and CDR2 YSYEKL. CDR3 length: 18 residues. The V gene lost 4 bases and the J gene lost 1 base, with 22 bases spanning the gap. CDR3: CASSLELDSDASNTEAFF. The CDR3 DNA sequence: TGCGCCAGCAGCCTCGAACTGGACAGCGACGCGTCGAACACTGAAGCTTTCTTT.

CDR3 protein: CASSSLAATQETQYF. The CDR3 DNA sequence: TGTGCCAGCTCGTCCCTAGCGGCAACACAAGAGACCCAGTACTTC. The V gene is TRBV18, the J gene TRBJ2-5; 7 bases map to TRBD2. CDR3 size: 15 residues. Germline-derived CDR1 and CDR2 are KGHSH and LQKENI. V shed 6 bases and J 2 bases; nucleotides not matched to a gene: 9.

This rearrangement joins TRBV11-2 to TRBJ1-5; no clear D gene. V lost 5 bases and J 3 bases, leaving 8 bases between the germline ends. This CDR3 contains 13 residues. Germline-derived CDR1 and CDR2 are SGHAT and FQNNGV. The CDR3 sequence is CASSPGNNQPQHF. DNA of the CDR3: TGTGCCAGCAGCCCGGGAAACAATCAGCCCCAGCATTTT.

V gene TRBV6-1 combines with J gene TRBJ2-7; 7 bases line up with TRBD2. The CDR3 contains 15 residues. Trimming took 4 bases from V and 3 from J; bases not matched to a gene: 9. Germline V gene data show CDR1 as MNHNS and CDR2 as SASEGT. The CDR3: CASSALADGVYEQYF. CDR3 nucleotides: TGTGCCAGCAGTGCCCTAGCGGACGGGGTCTACGAGCAGTACTTC.

The CDR3 here is CATSGTGDYGYTF. CDR3 nucleotide sequence: TGTGCCACCAGCGGAACAGGGGACTATGGCTACACCTTC. The rearrangement links TRBV15 to TRBJ1-2, with 7 bases lining up with TRBD1. With V trimmed by 5 bases and J by 3 bases, 3 bases remained unmatched. The CDR3 totals 13 residues. From germline, CDR1 is LNHNV and CDR2 YYDKDF (reference sequence).

This chain connects TRBV19 to TRBJ1-5; 7 bases agree with TRBD1. The V and J ends lost 6 bases and 1 base, in that order; junction bases with no gene match: 12. CDR3 length: 17 amino acids. Per germline, CDR1 LNHDA and CDR2 SQIVND (reference sequence). The CDR3 DNA is TGTGCCAGTAGAACAGTTGGTCAGGGGGTGAGCAATCAGCCCCAGCATTTT. Translation gives CASRTVGQGVSNQPQHF.

This sequence joins TRBV19 and TRBJ2-1; maybe TRBD2 (5 bases). Germline V gives CDR1 LNHDA, CDR2 SQIVND (reference sequence). CDR3 size: 17 residues. Trimming took off 5 bases at V and 7 bases at J, with 24 bases between the two ends. CDR3 loop: CASSERGGLRRWNEQFF. CDR3 DNA sequence: TGTGCCAGTAGTGAGAGAGGAGGCCTTCGGAGGTGGAATGAGCAGTTCTTC.

This sequence joins TRBV2 and TRBJ1-5; tentative D call: TRBD1 (5 bases). V lost 5 bases, J lost 2 bases, and 19 bases lay in between. The CDR3 extends over 17 amino acids. CDR1 and CDR2 (germline): SNHLY, FYNNEI. CDR3 nucleotide sequence: TGTGCCAGCAGTCCCTCACTTGGGCGGGGACGCAATCAGCCCCAGCATTTT. This encodes CASSPSLGRGRNQPQHF.

This chain links TRBV5-4 with TRBJ1-1; D is possibly TRBD1 (5 bases). Germline V lookup: CDR1 SGHNT, CDR2 YYREEE (reference sequence). This CDR3 region has 14 residues. Trimming left V 4 bases short and J 7 bases short, with 17 bases between. The CDR3 bases are TGTGCCAGCAGCCAGGGAGGGGATTTGAATGAAGCTTTCTTT. This sequence encodes CASSQGGDLNEAFF. Based on the CDR3 plus reference TRBV5-4 and TRBJ1-1, the full variable domain is ETGVTQSPTHLIKTRGQQVTLRCSSQSGHNTVSWYQQALGQGPQFIFQYYREEENGRGNFPPRFSGLQFPNYSSELNVNALELDDSALYLCASSQGGDLNEAFFGQGTRLTVV.

The chain recombines TRBV7-2 with TRBJ2-7; D may be TRBD1 (6 bases). The length of the CDR3 is 13 residues. CDR1 SGHTA and CDR2 FQGNSA come from the germline V gene. V was shortened by 5 bases and J by 4 bases, with 12 bases between the two germline ends. CDR3 in DNA: TGTGCCAGCAGCGGGGCAGGGGCTTACGAGCAGTACTTC. Amino acids: CASSGAGAYEQYF.

The chain recombines TRBV5-1 with TRBJ2-3; 12 bases line up with TRBD2. J gave up 9 bases and V 4 bases, and 6 bases lay outside the gene matches. The V gene's germline CDR1 is SGHRS and CDR2 YFSETQ. The CDR3 consists of 14 residues. The CDR3, as DNA: TGCGCCAGCAGCCCGAGGACTAGCGGGGAAACGCAGTATTTT. Its protein product is CASSPRTSGETQYF.

Concerning this clone: Its ends do not fully match the called genes, so a read error is possible. The chain uses TRBV7-9 and TRBJ1-5; weak D call: TRBD1 (5 bases). Germline V gives CDR1 SEHNR, CDR2 FQNEAQ (reference sequence). This CDR3 is 18 amino acids long. The CDR3 here is CSSSHSRGEVDSNQPQHF. Here the CDR3 DNA reads TGTTCCAGCAGCCACTCACGGGGGGAGGTGGATAGCAATCAGCCCCAGCATTTT.